Sequencing of this TCR beta chain was carried out in a study of blood T cell repertoires in COVID-19 (dated by TCRdb to 2020 to 2021). The study in broad terms: Collaborator samples came from the United States, Italy and Spain and covered acute and convalescent phases of COVID-19. The prospective study material was composed of cDNA or gDNA derived from T cells, B-cell-depleted T cells, or PBMCs. Subjects who had been exposed to COVID-19, were actively infected with it, or had recovered from it provided the deeply sampled blood TCRbeta repertoires that made up the dataset. A freely available public database, intended as a resource for researchers studying the immune response to SARS-CoV-2, is where the repertoires were released. Samples came from the ongoing ImmuneRACE study (first 160 participants) plus 1,254 subjects from 6 global collaborators. Nearly every sample came with metadata listing a de-identified subject ID, COVID-19 status, age in years and sex. Where available, HLA class I and class II types were taken from metadata supplied by the sample provider and were not determined by assay-based typing. Study-level results and caveats: Clinical and demographic metadata were provided uncurated, with the amount varying by source and participant.

TCRbeta CDR3 regions were amplified from genomic DNA by means of the immunoSEQ Assay, a bias-controlled multiplex PCR. As for the original processing: Within the assay, amplification of reference gene primers was used to estimate how many nucleated cells each sample contained. To quantify the absolute abundance of each unique TCRbeta CDR3 rearrangement, sequence reads were collapsed and filtered. Productive Simpson clonality was computed per sample as the square root of Simpson's diversity index over productive rearrangements. TCRdb took over this immuneACCESS table, retaining in-frame rearrangements with V and J assigned. Such tables are incomplete; in checked studies, under half of the missing clones stem from an unresolved V gene, and the remainder is unexplained. V and J calls and clone size are given by that table; D and trimming were obtained from the DNA. The sample table records about 58,000 clones; 60% to 85% of these occur just once. The ten biggest clones cover 4% to 6% of the sample.

On this clone: Its specific antigen is unknown. Base qualities are missing; no much larger clone stands one base away.

The collaborating institutions used their own protocols to collect whole blood in K2EDTA tubes. Collaborator samples were shipped for TCRbeta analysis as frozen whole blood, isolated PBMCs, or DNA extracted from either sample type. CDR1 and CDR2 are drawn from the germline V gene: SGHTA, FQGNSA. The junction shows trimming of 5 bases on V and 0 bases on J, and the gene matches do not reach 8 bases of it. The CDR3 starts with the cysteine, ends with the phenylalanine, and has 16 residues. Of the read, only the CDR3 DNA is kept; its 48 bases are in frame from base 1. The V gene is TRBV7-2 and the J gene is TRBJ1-2; 8 middle bases align to TRBD1. The sequenced sample was peripheral blood. The origin of this receptor is a human donor in a cohort sampled during active COVID-19. At the DNA level, the sequence is TGTGCCAGCAGCCCCGACAGGGGCATCACTAACTATGGCTACACCTTC. This encodes CASSPDRGITNYGYTF.